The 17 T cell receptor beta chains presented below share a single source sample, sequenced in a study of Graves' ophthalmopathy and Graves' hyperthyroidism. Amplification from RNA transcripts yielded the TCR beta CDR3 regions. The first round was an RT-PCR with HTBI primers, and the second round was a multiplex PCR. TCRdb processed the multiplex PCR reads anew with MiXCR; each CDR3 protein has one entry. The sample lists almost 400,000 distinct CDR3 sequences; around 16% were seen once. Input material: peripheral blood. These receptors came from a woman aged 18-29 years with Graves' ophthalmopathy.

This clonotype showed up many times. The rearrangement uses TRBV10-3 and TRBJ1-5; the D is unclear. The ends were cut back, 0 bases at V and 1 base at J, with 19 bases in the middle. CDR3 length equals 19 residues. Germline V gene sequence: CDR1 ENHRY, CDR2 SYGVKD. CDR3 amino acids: CAISESLKEFGASNQPQHF. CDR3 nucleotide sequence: TGTGCCATCAGTGAGTCGCTTAAAGAATTCGGAGCAAGCAATCAGCCCCAGCATTTT.

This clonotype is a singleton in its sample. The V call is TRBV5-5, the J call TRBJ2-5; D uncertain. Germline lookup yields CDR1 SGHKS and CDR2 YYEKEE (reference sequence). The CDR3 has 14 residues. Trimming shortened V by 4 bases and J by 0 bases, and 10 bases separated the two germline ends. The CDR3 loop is CASSVRHHQETQYF. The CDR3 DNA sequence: TGTGCCAGCAGCGTTAGACACCACCAAGAGACCCAGTACTTC.

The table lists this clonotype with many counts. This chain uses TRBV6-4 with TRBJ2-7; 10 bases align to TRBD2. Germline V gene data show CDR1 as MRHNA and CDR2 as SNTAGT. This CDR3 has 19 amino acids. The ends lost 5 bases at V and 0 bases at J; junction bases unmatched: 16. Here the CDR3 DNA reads TGTGCCAGCAGTCCATGGGGGCACCTAGCGGGAGCGAGCTCCTACGAGCAGTACTTC. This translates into CASSPWGHLAGASSYEQYF.

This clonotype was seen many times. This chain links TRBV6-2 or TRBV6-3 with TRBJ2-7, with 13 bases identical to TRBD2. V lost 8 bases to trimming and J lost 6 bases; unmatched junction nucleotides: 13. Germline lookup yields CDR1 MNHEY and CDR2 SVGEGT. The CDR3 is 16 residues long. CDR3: CASGTSGNGALGEQYF. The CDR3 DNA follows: TGTGCCAGCGGGACTAGCGGGAATGGGGCACTCGGCGAGCAGTACTTC.

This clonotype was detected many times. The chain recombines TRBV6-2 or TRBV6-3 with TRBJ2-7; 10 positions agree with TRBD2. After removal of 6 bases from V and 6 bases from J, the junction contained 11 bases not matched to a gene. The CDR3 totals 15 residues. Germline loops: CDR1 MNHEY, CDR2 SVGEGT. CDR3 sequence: CASSEVAGGPAEQYF. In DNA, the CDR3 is TGTGCCAGCAGCGAAGTAGCGGGAGGACCCGCCGAGCAGTACTTC.

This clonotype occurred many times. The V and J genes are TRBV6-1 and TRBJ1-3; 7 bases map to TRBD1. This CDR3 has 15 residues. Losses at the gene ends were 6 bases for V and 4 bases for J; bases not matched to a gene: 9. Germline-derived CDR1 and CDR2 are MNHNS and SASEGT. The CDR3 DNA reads TGTGCCAGCAGAAGGGGGCCCCAAACCGGAAACACCATATATTTT. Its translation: CASRRGPQTGNTIYF.

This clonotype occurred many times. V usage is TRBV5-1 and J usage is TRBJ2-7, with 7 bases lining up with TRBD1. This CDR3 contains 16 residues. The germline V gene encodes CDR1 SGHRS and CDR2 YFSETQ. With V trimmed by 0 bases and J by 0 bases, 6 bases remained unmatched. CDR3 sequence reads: CASSLAFGDSSYEQYF. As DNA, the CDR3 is TGCGCCAGCAGCTTGGCCTTTGGGGACAGCTCCTACGAGCAGTACTTC.

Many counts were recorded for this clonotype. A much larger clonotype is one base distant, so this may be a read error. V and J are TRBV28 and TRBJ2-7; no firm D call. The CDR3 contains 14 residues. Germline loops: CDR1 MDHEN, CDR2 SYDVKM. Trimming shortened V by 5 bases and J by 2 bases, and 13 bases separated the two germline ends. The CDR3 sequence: CASSPRERPYEQYF. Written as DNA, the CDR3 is TGTGCCAGCAGTCCCCGAGAGAGGCCCTACGAGCAGTACTTC.

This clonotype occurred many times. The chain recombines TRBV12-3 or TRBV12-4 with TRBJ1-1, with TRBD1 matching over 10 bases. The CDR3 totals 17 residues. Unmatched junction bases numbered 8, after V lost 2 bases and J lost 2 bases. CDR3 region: CASSLLGQGVGNTEAFF. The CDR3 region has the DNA TGTGCCAGCAGTTTACTCGGACAGGGGGTAGGAAACACTGAAGCTTTCTTT.

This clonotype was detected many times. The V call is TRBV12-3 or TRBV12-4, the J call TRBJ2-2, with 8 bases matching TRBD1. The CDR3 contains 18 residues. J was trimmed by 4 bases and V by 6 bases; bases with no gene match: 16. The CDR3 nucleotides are TGTGCCAGCAGCTCCATCATCGGACAGGGTTGGGGCACCGGGGAGCTGTTTTTT. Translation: CASSSIIGQGWGTGELFF.

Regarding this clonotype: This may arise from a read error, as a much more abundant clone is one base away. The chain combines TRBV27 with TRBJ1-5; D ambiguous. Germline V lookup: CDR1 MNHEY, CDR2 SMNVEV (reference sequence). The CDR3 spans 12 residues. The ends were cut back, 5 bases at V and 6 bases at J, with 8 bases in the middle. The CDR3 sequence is CASSEIGQPQHF. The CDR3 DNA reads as TGTGCCAGCAGTGAAATAGGTCAGCCCCAGCATTTT.

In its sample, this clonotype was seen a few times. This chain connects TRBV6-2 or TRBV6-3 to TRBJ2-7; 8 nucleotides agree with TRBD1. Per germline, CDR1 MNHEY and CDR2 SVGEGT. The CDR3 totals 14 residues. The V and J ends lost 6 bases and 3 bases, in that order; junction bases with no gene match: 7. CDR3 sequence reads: CASRRDRGIYEQYF. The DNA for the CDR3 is TGTGCCAGCAGACGCGACAGGGGTATCTACGAGCAGTACTTC.

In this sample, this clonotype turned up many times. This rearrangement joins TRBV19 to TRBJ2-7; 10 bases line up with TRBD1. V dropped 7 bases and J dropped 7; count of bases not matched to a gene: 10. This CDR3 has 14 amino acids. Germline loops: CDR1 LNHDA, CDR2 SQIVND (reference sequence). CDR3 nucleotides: TGTGCCAGTACCCCGGGACAGGGGCCGGGAGAGCAGTACTTC. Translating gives CASTPGQGPGEQYF.

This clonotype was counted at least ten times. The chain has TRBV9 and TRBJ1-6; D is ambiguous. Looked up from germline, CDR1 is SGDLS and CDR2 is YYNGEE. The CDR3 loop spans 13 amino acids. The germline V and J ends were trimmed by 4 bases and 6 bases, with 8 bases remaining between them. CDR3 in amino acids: CASSYKLNSPLHF. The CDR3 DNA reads TGTGCCAGCAGCTACAAGCTTAATTCACCCCTCCACTTT.

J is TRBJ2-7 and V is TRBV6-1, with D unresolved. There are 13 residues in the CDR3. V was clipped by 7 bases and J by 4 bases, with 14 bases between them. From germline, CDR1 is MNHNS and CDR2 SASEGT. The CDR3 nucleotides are TGTGCCAGCACCTCACCGAAAGCGTACGAGCAGTACTTC. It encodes CASTSPKAYEQYF.

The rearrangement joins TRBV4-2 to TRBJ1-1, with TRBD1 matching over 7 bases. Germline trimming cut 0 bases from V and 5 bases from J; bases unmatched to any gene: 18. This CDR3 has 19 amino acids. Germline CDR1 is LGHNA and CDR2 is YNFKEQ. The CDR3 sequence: CASSQDRLDRQGGKTEAFF. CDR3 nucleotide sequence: TGTGCCAGCAGCCAAGATAGGTTGGATCGGCAGGGGGGGAAAACTGAAGCTTTCTTT.

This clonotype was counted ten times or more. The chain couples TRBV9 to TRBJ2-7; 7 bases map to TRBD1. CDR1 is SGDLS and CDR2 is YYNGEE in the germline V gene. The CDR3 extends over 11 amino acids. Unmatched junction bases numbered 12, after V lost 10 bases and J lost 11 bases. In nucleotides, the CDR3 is TGTGCCCTCCTAGGGACAGAGGAGAAGTACTTC. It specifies CALLGTEEKYF. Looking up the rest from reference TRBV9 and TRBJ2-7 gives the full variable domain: DSGVTQTPKHLITATGQRVTLRCSPRSGDLSVYWYQQSLDQGLQFLIQYYNGEERAKGNILERFSAQQFPDLHSELNLSSLELGDSALYFCALLGTEEKYFGPGTRLTVT.